These 26 T cell receptor beta chains originate from one sample sequenced in a study of long-term antiretroviral therapy in people with HIV. Sequencing used immunoSEQ v3.0 at survey level. Sequenced by immunoSEQ multiplex PCR; TCRdb stores in-frame clones only, minus some. In the table there are 6,000 to 8,500 clones, 81% of which are singletons. The sample consisted of unsorted PBMCs, taken 2.5 to 2.7 years before starting antiretroviral therapy. The receptors derive from a man in his forties or fifties with HIV.

This clone has only one observation. This chain joins TRBV6-6 and TRBJ1-1; D call uncertain. CDR3 size: 12 residues. Germline V gives CDR1 MNHNY, CDR2 SVGAGI (reference sequence). The V gene lost 5 bases and the J gene lost 4 bases, with 8 bases spanning the gap. CDR3 nucleotides: TGTGCCAGCAGTCCTCCCCGCACTGAAGCTTTCTTT. Translating it yields CASSPPRTEAFF.

The chain recombines TRBV7-6 with TRBJ2-1; D gene uncertain. The length of the CDR3 is 11 residues. Germline V gives CDR1 SGHVS, CDR2 FNYEAQ. Deletions cut 1 base from V and 7 bases from J, with 2 bases between. The CDR3: CASSLGNEQFF. DNA of the CDR3: TGTGCCAGCAGCTTAGGTAATGAGCAGTTCTTC.

This chain connects TRBV25-1 to TRBJ2-6; perhaps TRBD1 as D (6 bases). The CDR3 runs to 17 residues. Germline loops: CDR1 MGHDK, CDR2 SYGVNS. Trimming left V 4 bases short and J 0 bases short, with 13 bases between. Here the CDR3 reads CASSAGTSSSGANVLTF. The CDR3 nucleotides are TGTGCCAGCAGTGCCGGGACAAGTAGCTCTGGGGCCAACGTCCTGACTTTC.

The chain joins TRBV19 to TRBJ1-5, with TRBD1 identical over 9 bases. Germline V gene sequence: CDR1 LNHDA, CDR2 SQIVND (reference sequence). The CDR3 is 15 amino acids. Trimming at V came to 3 bases and at J to 4 bases, leaving 4 bases not matched to a gene. CDR3 amino acids: CASSIRGQGNQPQHF. CDR3 DNA sequence: TGTGCCAGTAGTATTAGGGGACAGGGTAATCAGCCCCAGCATTTT.

The chain uses TRBV5-1 and TRBJ1-5; TRBD1 is a possible D gene (5 bases). Germline CDR1 is SGHRS and CDR2 is YFSETQ. The CDR3 runs 15 residues. Between the trimmed V and J ends, which lost 2 bases and 1 base, there was a span of 10 bases. The CDR3 nucleotides read TGCGCCAGCAGCTTATCAGGGAAGAGCAATCAGCCCCAGCATTTT. Protein product: CASSLSGKSNQPQHF.

The CDR3 loop reads CASSPTGFSGNTIYF. Written as DNA, the CDR3 is TGTGCCAGCTCGCCGACAGGCTTCTCTGGAAACACCATATATTTT. The genes are TRBV2 and TRBJ1-3, with TRBD1 as a possible D gene (6 bases). Germline CDR1 SNHLY, CDR2 FYNNEI. The CDR3 runs to 15 residues. The germline V and J ends were trimmed by 8 bases and 0 bases, with 14 bases remaining between them.

The V call is TRBV5-1, the J call TRBJ1-4, with D unresolved. This CDR3 has 15 amino acids. Trimming pared 3 bases from V and 5 bases from J, leaving 14 bases between. The germline V gene has CDR1 SGHRS and CDR2 YFSETQ. The CDR3 sequence: CASSSGNGPNEKLFF. In DNA, the CDR3 is TGCGCCAGCAGCTCGGGGAACGGACCCAATGAAAAACTGTTTTTT.

V is TRBV4-1 and J is TRBJ1-6; D is unclear. The CDR3 loop spans 16 amino acids. Looked up from germline, CDR1 is MGHRA and CDR2 is YSYEKL. Trimming stripped 1 base from V and 10 bases from J, with 17 bases between. The CDR3 coding sequence is TGCGCCAGCAGCCAAGTTCTAGGCGGACTGAGGTCACCCCTCCACTTT. Encoded protein: CASSQVLGGLRSPLHF.

This clone was seen only a few times. CDR3 in DNA: TGTGCAAGTCGCCTCCGGGGCTGCTATGGCTACACCTTC. Its protein is CASRLRGCYGYTF. The gene calls are TRBV12-2 and TRBJ1-2. TRBV12-2 is a documented pseudogene. This CDR3 contains 13 residues.

V usage is TRBV27 and J usage is TRBJ2-7, with 13 positions matching TRBD2. The CDR3 consists of 16 residues. Trimming cost V 6 bases and J 2 bases; bases outside gene matches: 7. CDR1 MNHEY and CDR2 SMNVEV come from the germline V gene (reference sequence). The DNA for the CDR3 is TGTGCCAGCAGGGGGGCTGGGACTAGCGGGGCCTACGAGCAGTACTTC. Its protein product is CASRGAGTSGAYEQYF.

The chain links TRBV15 to TRBJ1-2; perhaps TRBD1 as D (5 bases). CDR1 LNHNV and CDR2 YYDKDF come from the germline V gene (reference sequence). This CDR3 region has 16 residues. V dropped 3 bases and J dropped 0 bases, with 14 bases sitting between them. The CDR3 DNA follows: TGTGCCACCAGCAGGACAGTCGGGGGAACTAACTATGGCTACACCTTC. Protein: CATSRTVGGTNYGYTF.

This chain connects TRBV15 to TRBJ2-4, with D maybe TRBD1 (6 bases). Trimming removed 3 bases at V and 5 bases at J, with 14 bases between. Germline V gives CDR1 LNHNV, CDR2 YYDKDF (reference sequence). CDR3 length: 15 residues. In DNA, the CDR3 is TGTGCCACCAGCAGGGGGGCAGGGCTTCAAAACATTCAGTACTTC. Its protein product is CATSRGAGLQNIQYF. Supplemented by reference TRBV15 and TRBJ2-4, the full variable domain reads DAMVIQNPRYQVTQFGKPVTLSCSQTLNHNVMYWYQQKSSQAPKLLFHYYDKDFNNEADTPDNFQSRRPNTSFCFLDIRSPGLGDTAMYLCATSRGAGLQNIQYFGAGTRLSVL.

This clone appeared once. The chain is built from TRBV7-9 and TRBJ1-2; possible D gene TRBD1, 5 bases. CDR1 and CDR2 from the germline V gene are SEHNR and FQNEAQ (reference sequence). V lost 2 bases and J 6 bases, leaving 13 bases between the germline ends. The CDR3 is made up of 14 amino acids. The CDR3 DNA reads as TGTGCCAGCAGCTTACCGGGGGAAGTGAATGGCTACACCTTC. Its protein is CASSLPGEVNGYTF.

This chain joins TRBV28 and TRBJ1-5; a weak D match, TRBD1 (5 bases). V gave up 6 bases and J gave up 7 bases, with 13 bases separating them. The CDR3 is 13 residues long. The V gene's germline CDR1 is MDHEN and CDR2 SYDVKM. The CDR3 nucleotides are TGTGCCAGCAGAAGTCAGGGAGACCAGCCCCAGCATTTT. Translating it yields CASRSQGDQPQHF.

This chain joins TRBV5-5 and TRBJ1-2, with D possibly TRBD1 on 6 matching bases. The CDR3 loop spans 15 amino acids. In germline, CDR1 is SGHKS, CDR2 YYEKEE (reference sequence). V lost 4 bases and J lost 5, with 18 bases in between. CDR3 nucleotide sequence: TGTGCCAGCAGCAAATCGGCGGACAGAGATTATGGCTACACCTTC. It yields the protein CASSKSADRDYGYTF.

V gene TRBV27 combines with J gene TRBJ2-1; 7 nucleotides align to TRBD2. J gave up 5 bases and V 3 bases, and 4 bases lay outside the gene matches. Germline lookup yields CDR1 MNHEY and CDR2 SMNVEV (reference sequence). The CDR3 consists of 14 residues. The CDR3, as DNA: TGTGCCAGCAGTTTTCGGGGGGTGAACAATGAGCAGTTCTTC. This translates into CASSFRGVNNEQFF.

The chain's CDR3 is CASSRPGQEDTEAFF. The CDR3 DNA reads as TGTGCCAGCAGCCGCCCGGGACAGGAGGACACTGAAGCTTTCTTT. V and J are TRBV5-6 and TRBJ1-1; 8 bases map to TRBD1. The V gene's germline CDR1 is SGHDT and CDR2 YYEEEE. The CDR3 has 15 residues. J was trimmed by 3 bases and V by 4 bases; bases with no gene match: 8.

This rearrangement joins TRBV9 to TRBJ2-3; maybe TRBD2 (5 bases). Germline values: CDR1 SGDLS, CDR2 YYNGEE. This CDR3 is built from 13 residues. V gave up 2 bases and J gave up 5 bases, with 9 bases separating them. The CDR3 DNA follows: TGTGCCAGCAGCGTGACTAATGTAGATACGCAGTATTTT. Residues: CASSVTNVDTQYF.

The V and J genes are TRBV1 and TRBJ2-3; whether TRBD2, the table's D call, matches the DNA was not checked. TRBV1 is annotated as a pseudogene. This CDR3 region has 17 residues. CDR3 loop: CTSSQFTRAPFTDTQYF. The CDR3 DNA follows: TGCACCAGCAGCCAATTTACGAGGGCACCCTTCACAGATACGCAGTATTTT.

This CDR3 is CASSLKGQKGGVNSPLHF. The CDR3 DNA reads TGTGCCAGCAGTTTAAAAGGTCAGAAGGGGGGTGTTAATTCACCCCTCCACTTT. The chain employs TRBV27 and TRBJ1-6; D possibly corresponds to TRBD1 (6 bases). The CDR3 consists of 18 residues. The germline CDR1 and CDR2 sequences are MNHEY and SMNVEV (reference sequence). V was trimmed by 2 bases and J by 6 bases, leaving 20 bases between them.

The chain links TRBV4-1 to TRBJ2-1, with D perhaps matching TRBD1 (6 bases). V dropped 0 bases and J dropped 9 bases, with 15 bases sitting between them. Germline V CDR1 and CDR2: MGHRA, YSYEKL. This CDR3 comprises 15 residues. CDR3 protein: CASSQDRSQGGEQFF. The CDR3 region has the DNA TGCGCCAGCAGCCAAGATCGATCCCAAGGGGGTGAGCAGTTCTTC.

The chain employs TRBV11-2 and TRBJ2-7; D ambiguous. The CDR3 loop spans 12 amino acids. Germline V gene data show CDR1 as SGHAT and CDR2 as FQNNGV. Trimming pared 4 bases from V and 3 bases from J, leaving 7 bases between. The CDR3 DNA reads TGTGCCAGCAGCTCCACCAACTACGAGCAGTACTTC. Translated: CASSSTNYEQYF.

The rearrangement links TRBV6-1 to TRBJ2-2; D perhaps matches TRBD1 (6 bases). Trimming cost V 6 bases and J 1 base, with 6 bases left between them. The CDR3 is made up of 13 amino acids. Looked up from germline, CDR1 is MNHNS and CDR2 is SASEGT. CDR3 residues: CASRGGNTGELFF. CDR3 in DNA: TGTGCCAGCAGAGGGGGGAACACCGGGGAGCTGTTTTTT.

The chain is built from TRBV25-1 and TRBJ2-1; TRBD2 is a possible D gene (7 bases). V gave up 4 bases and J gave up 8 bases, with 21 bases separating them. This CDR3 comprises 16 residues. The germline gives CDR1 MGHDK, CDR2 SYGVNS. CDR3 loop: CASSVVRGAGSDEQFF. Written as DNA, the CDR3 is TGTGCCAGCAGTGTCGTCCGGGGGGCAGGCTCGGATGAGCAGTTCTTC.

The chain carries TRBV27 and TRBJ2-3; D tentatively reads TRBD1 or TRBD2 (5 bases each). CDR1 and CDR2 from the germline V gene are MNHEY and SMNVEV (reference sequence). With 6 bases removed from V and 7 bases from J, the gap between germline ends came to 20 bases. The CDR3 extends over 15 amino acids. CDR3 nucleotides: TGTGCCAGCAGCCAAGCCGGGACGAGAGTAAATACGCAGTATTTT. Its translation: CASSQAGTRVNTQYF.

This clone was seen a few times. This rearrangement joins TRBV5-5 to TRBJ2-3; D gene unclear. Trimming stripped 4 bases from V and 8 bases from J, with 17 bases between. CDR1 and CDR2 (germline): SGHKS, YYEKEE (reference sequence). The CDR3 spans 14 residues. The chain's CDR3 is CASSPPVAPTTQYF. Here the CDR3 DNA reads TGTGCCAGCAGCCCCCCGGTGGCCCCCACTACGCAGTATTTT.